A selection of T cell receptor beta chains follows, all from one sample in a study of identifying expanded T cells in peripheral blood. Profiled with immunoSEQ multiplex PCR; TCRdb holds only in-frame clones, not every one. This sample has approximately 140,000 clones; 65% to 90% occur once, and the top ten carry approximately 8.9%. Sequencing was carried out using blood. The receptors come from a person aged 18 to 69 in good health. Both conserved end residues are part of each CDR3. Each record gives: J gene, clone size, D gene, V gene, CDR3 protein, CDR3 DNA. The D gene is left open where the match is weak. Some rows mark clone size as missing; the rest say once, few, many or name a class of expanded clone.

J gene: TRBJ2-7; clone size: -; D gene: -; V gene: TRBV30; CDR3 protein: CAWSVGSLYEQYF; CDR3 DNA: TGTGCCTGGAGTGTAGGGTCTCTCTACGAGCAGTACTTC
J gene: TRBJ2-7; clone size: few; D gene: -; V gene: TRBV5-1; CDR3 protein: CASSLATYYEQYF; CDR3 DNA: TGCGCCAGCAGCTTGGCCACATATTACGAGCAGTACTTC
J gene: TRBJ1-2; clone size: -; D gene: -; V gene: TRBV28; CDR3 protein: CASSLGQANYGYTF; CDR3 DNA: TGTGCCAGCAGTTTGGGGCAAGCTAACTATGGCTACACCTTC
J gene: TRBJ1-4; clone size: -; D gene: -; V gene: TRBV2; CDR3 protein: CASGPATNEKLFF; CDR3 DNA: TGTGCCAGTGGACCAGCAACTAATGAAAAACTGTTTTTT
J gene: TRBJ2-1; clone size: -; D gene: TRBD2; V gene: TRBV29-1; CDR3 protein: CSVEGSSGGAPLFNEQFF; CDR3 DNA: TGCAGCGTTGAAGGTTCTAGCGGGGGGGCCCCCCTATTCAATGAGCAGTTCTTC
J gene: TRBJ2-5; clone size: -; D gene: TRBD2; V gene: TRBV4-2; CDR3 protein: CASSQDRRGVQETQYF; CDR3 DNA: TGTGCCAGCAGCCAAGATCGGCGGGGGGTCCAAGAGACCCAGTACTTC
J gene: TRBJ1-1; clone size: -; D gene: -; V gene: TRBV10-1; CDR3 protein: CASSGGGNTEAFF; CDR3 DNA: TGCGCCAGCAGTGGAGGGGGGAACACTGAAGCTTTCTTT
J gene: TRBJ2-5; clone size: -; D gene: TRBD1; V gene: TRBV6-6; CDR3 protein: CASTNNPGQGGETQYF; CDR3 DNA: TGTGCCAGCACTAACAACCCGGGACAGGGGGGAGAGACCCAGTACTTC
J gene: TRBJ2-5; clone size: -; D gene: TRBD1; V gene: TRBV7-3; CDR3 protein: CASSPRQGEETQYF; CDR3 DNA: TGTGCCAGCAGCCCAAGACAGGGGGAGGAGACCCAGTACTTC
J gene: TRBJ1-4; clone size: -; D gene: -; V gene: TRBV30; CDR3 protein: CAWSVLEGEKLFF; CDR3 DNA: TGTGCCTGGAGTGTACTAGAGGGAGAAAAACTGTTTTTT